These 21 T cell receptor beta chains were all obtained from the same sample, sequenced in a study of control samples from healthy donors and cancer patients (TCRdb year 2020). Library creation used the immunoSEQ multiplex PCR assay. As stored in TCRdb, this immuneACCESS dataset retains in-frame rearrangements with V and J assigned. A fraction of the clones does not appear; measured against another copy, unresolved V genes explain less than half of the discrepancy, and the remainder lacks a known reason. For this sample there are about 120,000 clones; roughly 94% appear just once. 3.6% of the sample is held by the ten biggest clonotypes. Sequences were obtained from blood. These receptors were obtained from a man under 40 in good health.

The chain uses TRBV7-2 and TRBJ2-3; 11 positions match TRBD2. The germline V gene has CDR1 SGHTA and CDR2 FQGNSA. The junction had 9 bases not matched to a gene; V was cut back by 1 base and J by 6 bases. The CDR3 loop spans 17 amino acids. Here the CDR3 DNA reads TGTGCCAGCAGCTTAGTTGCTAGCGGGGGGCTAAGGGATACGCAGTATTTT. This gives the protein CASSLVASGGLRDTQYF.

CDR3 sequence: CASSQTGGEAYEQYF. The DNA for the CDR3 is TGTGCCAGCAGTCAAACAGGGGGCGAGGCCTACGAGCAGTACTTC. The gene calls are TRBV27 and TRBJ2-7; 9 nucleotides line up with TRBD1. The V segment lost 5 bases and the J segment 2 bases; nucleotides outside the gene matches: 7. The CDR3 has 15 amino acids. The germline CDR1 and CDR2 sequences are MNHEY and SMNVEV (reference sequence).

The chain employs TRBV4-1 and TRBJ2-7; 9 bases line up with TRBD1. V lost 5 bases and J lost 3; bases outside the gene matches: 5. The CDR3 runs 14 residues. In germline, CDR1 is MGHRA, CDR2 YSYEKL. The CDR3 DNA follows: TGCGCCAGCAGCGCCCGGACAGGGGTCTACGAGCAGTACTTC. Residues: CASSARTGVYEQYF.

V usage is TRBV3-1 (or the pseudogene TRBV3-2) and J usage is TRBJ1-6, with D unclear. Germline CDR1 is LGHDT and CDR2 is YNNKEL (reference sequence). The CDR3 covers 12 residues. The ends were cut back, 2 bases at V and 12 bases at J, with 8 bases in the middle. The CDR3 sequence: CASSQREEPLHF. The CDR3 DNA is TGTGCCAGCAGCCAACGAGAAGAACCCCTCCACTTT.

The chain carries TRBV4-3 and TRBJ1-4; D possibly corresponds to TRBD1 (6 bases). Per the germline V gene, CDR1 is LGHNA and CDR2 is YSLEER. V lost 0 bases and J 7 bases, leaving 15 bases between the germline ends. This CDR3 has 16 residues. CDR3 residues: CASSQDGTGLVEKLFF. DNA for the CDR3: TGCGCCAGCAGCCAAGATGGTACAGGGCTGGTTGAAAAACTGTTTTTT.

This clone was counted once. J is TRBJ1-3 and V is TRBV19; D is perhaps TRBD1 (5 bases). The CDR3 consists of 14 residues. V lost 8 bases to trimming and J lost 2 bases, with 13 bases between them. Looked up from germline, CDR1 is LNHDA and CDR2 is SQIVND (reference sequence). CDR3 nucleotides: TGTGCCAGTTACAATGGGGCGGCTGGAAACACCATATATTTT. Amino acid sequence: CASYNGAAGNTIYF.

The table lists this clone with a count of one. This sequence joins TRBV7-8 and TRBJ1-1, with 10 nucleotides matching TRBD1. The V and J ends lost 4 bases and 1 base, in that order; junction bases with no gene match: 24. The length of the CDR3 is 22 residues. Germline V CDR1 and CDR2: SGHVS, FQNEAQ. The CDR3 DNA reads TGTGCCAGCAGCTACGCACCCGGGCTAGTCGACAGGGGGCGGAGGGGGAACACTGAAGCTTTCTTT. Translated, it gives CASSYAPGLVDRGRRGNTEAFF.

This rearrangement joins TRBV30 to TRBJ2-3; D unclear. Trimming stripped 3 bases from V and 0 bases from J, with 7 bases between. This CDR3 is 13 amino acids long. From germline, CDR1 is GTSNPN and CDR2 SVGIG (reference sequence). The CDR3 is CAWRVTSTDTQYF. CDR3 nucleotide sequence: TGTGCCTGGAGGGTCACTAGCACAGATACGCAGTATTTT.

CDR3 in amino acids: CASSSRQGYEQYF. The CDR3 coding sequence is TGTGCCAGCAGTAGCCGACAGGGCTACGAGCAGTACTTC. J is TRBJ2-7 and V is TRBV6-5, with 7 bases that match TRBD1. CDR3 length: 13 residues. The germline gives CDR1 MNHEY, CDR2 SVGAGI. The V segment lost 5 bases and the J segment 3 bases; nucleotides outside the gene matches: 4.

The V call is TRBV11-1, the J call TRBJ2-7; 12 positions agree with TRBD2. With 5 bases clipped from V and 4 bases from J, the junction kept 6 bases outside the gene matches. The CDR3 has 15 amino acids. Per germline, CDR1 SGHAT and CDR2 FQDESV (reference sequence). DNA of the CDR3: TGTGCCAGCAGCCGGACTAGCGGGGAGCGATACGAGCAGTACTTC. It translates to CASSRTSGERYEQYF.

CDR3 nucleotides: TGCGCCAGCAGCCAAGGGGAAGGGTGGGGCAATGAGCAGTTCTTC. Translation gives CASSQGEGWGNEQFF. The V gene is TRBV4-3, the J gene TRBJ2-1; D remains ambiguous. CDR3 length: 15 residues. CDR1 and CDR2 from the germline V gene are LGHNA and YSLEER. The germline V and J ends were trimmed by 1 base and 6 bases, with 13 bases remaining between them.

The chain is built from TRBV10-3 and TRBJ2-3, with D perhaps TRBD1 or TRBD2 (5 bases each). Trimming took 8 bases from V and 3 from J, leaving 15 bases between them. Germline CDR1 reads ENHRY; CDR2 reads SYGVKD. The length of the CDR3 is 14 residues. The CDR3 reads CAIRGGQGTDTQYF. CDR3 DNA sequence: TGTGCCATCCGAGGAGGTCAGGGAACAGATACGCAGTATTTT.

The chain employs TRBV11-2 and TRBJ2-7, with D possibly being TRBD1 (6 bases). The CDR3 totals 13 residues. CDR1 is SGHAT and CDR2 is FQNNGV in the germline V gene. V was clipped by 2 bases and J by 4 bases, with 9 bases between them. In nucleotides, the CDR3 is TGTGCCAGCAGCTTATATCAGGGGTACGAGCAGTACTTC. Protein: CASSLYQGYEQYF.

This sequence joins TRBV7-2 and TRBJ2-1; the match to TRBD2 covers 8 bases. Germline V gene data show CDR1 as SGHTA and CDR2 as FQGNSA. The length of the CDR3 is 16 residues. With 3 bases clipped from V and 0 bases from J, the junction kept 4 bases outside the gene matches. The CDR3 bases are TGTGCCAGCAGCTTGGGTAGCGGGGCCTCCTACAATGAGCAGTTCTTC. Residues: CASSLGSGASYNEQFF. The variable domain in full, completed from reference TRBV7-2 and TRBJ2-1, reads GAGVSQSPSNKVTEKGKDVELRCDPISGHTALYWYRQSLGQGLEFLIYFQGNSAPDKSGLPSDRFSAERTGGSVSTLTIQRTQQEDSAVYLCASSLGSGASYNEQFFGPGTRLTVL.

The V call is TRBV30, the J call TRBJ2-7; D perhaps matches TRBD2 (6 bases). The germline V and J ends were trimmed by 3 bases and 6 bases, with 9 bases remaining between them. The CDR3 is 11 residues long. In germline, CDR1 is GTSNPN, CDR2 SVGIG (reference sequence). DNA for the CDR3: TGTGCCTGGAGGGGAGGATTCGAGCAGTACTTC. Translation: CAWRGGFEQYF.

This chain connects TRBV5-5 to TRBJ1-4, with D tentatively TRBD1 (6 bases). The CDR3 runs to 14 residues. Germline V gene lookup returns CDR1 SGHKS and CDR2 YYEKEE (reference sequence). V shed 3 bases and J shed 6 bases, with 12 bases lying between them. The CDR3 nucleotides are TGTGCCAGCAGCTCCTCAGGGGTGGATGAAAAACTGTTTTTT. This encodes CASSSSGVDEKLFF. Full variable domain (rest looked up from reference TRBV5-5 and TRBJ1-4): DAGVTQSPTHLIKTRGQQVTLRCSPISGHKSVSWYQQVLGQGPQFIFQYYEKEERGRGNFPDRFSARQFPNYSSELNVNALLLGDSALYLCASSSSGVDEKLFFGSGTQLSVL.

This clone is a singleton in its sample. The rearrangement joins TRBV3-1 (or the pseudogene TRBV3-2) to TRBJ2-6; no definite D call. Between the trimmed V and J ends, which lost 1 base and 1 base, there was a span of 5 bases. The CDR3 length is 15 residues. Germline CDR1 and CDR2: LGHDT and YNNKEL (reference sequence). CDR3 nucleotide sequence: TGTGCCAGCAGCCAAGGGATTTCTGGGGCCAACGTCCTGACTTTC. As protein: CASSQGISGANVLTF.

CDR3: CATSRDRRAASGNTIYF. The CDR3 DNA follows: TGTGCCACCAGCAGAGATCGGAGGGCCGCGTCTGGAAACACCATATATTTT. The chain employs TRBV15 and TRBJ1-3; D call uncertain. Trimming took 0 bases from V and 1 from J, leaving 13 bases between them. There are 17 residues in the CDR3. Germline V gene sequence: CDR1 LNHNV, CDR2 YYDKDF (reference sequence).

This chain links TRBV4-1 with TRBJ1-4; TRBD1 matches at 8 bases. The CDR3 is 14 amino acids. The V segment lost 4 bases and the J segment 4 bases; nucleotides outside the gene matches: 2. The germline V gene encodes CDR1 MGHRA and CDR2 YSYEKL. The CDR3 coding sequence is TGCGCCAGCAGCCGCGACAGGGGTAATGAAAAACTGTTTTTT. This sequence encodes CASSRDRGNEKLFF.

CDR3 DNA sequence: TGCGCCAGCAGTGAGCGGGCCGGGGCGCGGGGGGTCCAAGAGACCCAGTACTTC. Protein product: CASSERAGARGVQETQYF. V gene TRBV10-2 combines with J gene TRBJ2-5, with 8 bases matching TRBD2. The CDR3 contains 18 residues. The V and J ends lost 2 bases and 1 base, in that order; junction bases with no gene match: 12. Germline loops: CDR1 WSHSY, CDR2 SAAADI.

The V and J genes are TRBV4-2 and TRBJ1-1; TRBD1 aligns across 8 bases. The CDR3 consists of 16 residues. The J segment lost 3 bases and the V segment lost 1 base, leaving 7 bases of the junction unmatched. CDR1 and CDR2 (germline): LGHNA, YNFKEQ. CDR3 DNA: TGTGCCAGCAGCCAAGGGACAGGGAGGTTGGACACTGAAGCTTTCTTT. It encodes CASSQGTGRLDTEAFF.